The 28 T cell receptor beta chains reported below all come from one sample, sequenced in a study of T-cell memory formation after mild COVID-19. In TCRdb, the 5' RACE reads were re-called with MiXCR into one record per CDR3 protein. The sample yields about 350,000 distinct CDR3 sequences, about an eighth seen once. Sequencing was performed on PBMCs or a T cell subset sorted from them (not recorded which). The receptor set was obtained from a young man who had mild COVID-19 (a few samples of this study predate the infection). Cell type and time point are not known.

Here the CDR3 DNA reads TGTGCCAGCAGCTTAGAATATGCTAGCACAGATACGCAGTATTTT. Amino acid sequence: CASSLEYASTDTQYF. The gene calls are TRBV11-2 and TRBJ2-3, with unresolved D. The CDR3 runs to 15 residues. The V gene's germline CDR1 is SGHAT and CDR2 FQNNGV. The V end was cut by 0 bases, the J end by 0 bases, with 7 bases between.

This clonotype was observed a few times. This chain uses TRBV4-2 with TRBJ2-3; D gene ambiguous. The length of the CDR3 is 14 residues. Trimming cost V 0 bases and J 6 bases, with 10 bases left between them. Per germline, CDR1 LGHNA and CDR2 YNFKEQ. In DNA form, the CDR3 reads TGTGCCAGCAGCCAAGATAAAGGCTGGGATACGCAGTATTTT. Its protein is CASSQDKGWDTQYF.

This clonotype has a single count. This chain links TRBV27 with TRBJ2-1; 12 positions match TRBD2. There are 19 residues in the CDR3. Germline trimming cut 6 bases from V and 0 bases from J; bases unmatched to any gene: 12. In germline, CDR1 is MNHEY, CDR2 SMNVEV (reference sequence). CDR3 DNA: TGTGCCAGCAGAGCCGGGACTAGCGGGCCGGAGAGCTCCTACAATGAGCAGTTCTTC. Its translation is CASRAGTSGPESSYNEQFF.

There are a few counts of this clonotype. The chain recombines TRBV4-3 with TRBJ1-2; a possible D gene is TRBD1 (5 bases). The CDR3 has 14 amino acids. With 1 base removed from V and 8 bases from J, the gap between germline ends came to 14 bases. CDR1 LGHNA and CDR2 YSLEER come from the germline V gene. CDR3 DNA: TGCGCCAGCAGCCAAGGACCCGGGGGGGGAGGCTACACCTTC. This sequence encodes CASSQGPGGGGYTF.

This clonotype was seen a handful of times. The V call is TRBV6-2 or TRBV6-3, the J call TRBJ2-7; tentatively, D is TRBD1 (6 bases). V lost 5 bases and J 5 bases, leaving 13 bases between the germline ends. Looked up from germline, CDR1 is MNHEY and CDR2 is SVGEGT. The CDR3 runs to 13 residues. CDR3 DNA: TGTGCCAGCAGTACGACAGGATTCAACGAGCAGTACTTC. Protein sequence: CASSTTGFNEQYF.

This sequence joins TRBV10-3 and TRBJ2-5, with D hard to call. This CDR3 contains 13 residues. In germline, CDR1 is ENHRY, CDR2 SYGVKD. V was cut by 5 bases and J by 2 bases, with 9 bases left in between. The CDR3 sequence is CAISRTEQETQYF. The CDR3 DNA follows: TGTGCCATCAGTCGGACGGAACAAGAGACCCAGTACTTC.

A few counts support this clonotype. The chain links TRBV28 to TRBJ2-3; 7 positions match TRBD1. Germline lookup yields CDR1 MDHEN and CDR2 SYDVKM. Trimming removed 5 bases from V and 5 bases from J; junction bases left unmatched: 10. The CDR3 runs to 15 residues. DNA for the CDR3: TGTGCCAGCAGTCCTGGGACAGAAGGGAGAGATACGCAGTATTTT. This sequence encodes CASSPGTEGRDTQYF.

The chain joins TRBV9 to TRBJ2-1; D gene uncertain. The CDR3 runs 13 residues. CDR1 is SGDLS, CDR2 YYNGEE, per germline. Trimming took off 2 bases at V and 2 bases at J, with 5 bases between the two ends. As DNA, the CDR3 is TGTGCCAGCAGCGTTACACCCTACAATGAGCAGTTCTTC. Its protein product is CASSVTPYNEQFF.

This clonotype was seen a handful of times. The chain employs TRBV6-1 and TRBJ2-3, with 12 bases aligning to TRBD2. CDR3 size: 17 residues. In germline, CDR1 is MNHNS, CDR2 SASEGT. Germline trimming cut 2 bases from V and 4 bases from J; bases unmatched to any gene: 7. The CDR3 sequence is CASSEMAASGGADTQYF. For the CDR3, the DNA is TGTGCCAGCAGTGAAATGGCGGCTAGCGGGGGGGCAGATACGCAGTATTTT.

The V and J genes are TRBV6-5 and TRBJ2-1; either TRBD1 or TRBD2 may supply D (5 bases each). This CDR3 is built from 14 residues. Germline V gene lookup returns CDR1 MNHEY and CDR2 SVGAGI. V lost 6 bases, J lost 5 bases, and 14 bases lay in between. The CDR3, as DNA: TGTGCCAGCAGATTCCGGGACGTCAACAATGAGCAGTTCTTC. This sequence encodes CASRFRDVNNEQFF.

This clonotype was seen only a few times. V gene TRBV7-9 combines with J gene TRBJ1-1; weak D call: TRBD1 (5 bases). The CDR3 has 14 amino acids. Trimming took off 4 bases at V and 7 bases at J, with 16 bases between the two ends. Germline V lookup: CDR1 SEHNR, CDR2 FQNEAQ (reference sequence). CDR3 DNA: TGTGCCAGCAGCTCCCTTCGAGGGGCCGATGAAGCTTTCTTT. It translates to CASSSLRGADEAFF.

This clonotype was seen only a few times. The chain recombines TRBV7-9 with TRBJ2-2; 10 bases align to TRBD2. The ends lost 2 bases at V and 4 bases at J; junction bases unmatched: 13. The germline V gene has CDR1 SEHNR and CDR2 FQNEAQ (reference sequence). The CDR3 is 19 amino acids. The CDR3 DNA reads TGTGCCAGCAGCTTAATGCTGAGGTGGCTAGCGGGGGCCACCGGGGAGCTGTTTTTT. Amino acids: CASSLMLRWLAGATGELFF. Combining the CDR3 with reference TRBV7-9 and TRBJ2-2 gives the whole variable domain DTGVSQNPRHKITKRGQNVTFRCDPISEHNRLYWYRQTLGQGPEFLTYFQNEAQLEKSRLLSDRFSAERPKGSFSTLEIQRTEQGDSAMYLCASSLMLRWLAGATGELFFGEGSRLTVL.

This clonotype occurred many times. This chain links TRBV5-1 with TRBJ2-3; TRBD1 aligns across 8 bases. The CDR3 length is 16 residues. Trimming took 4 bases from V and 0 from J; bases not matched to a gene: 7. Germline CDR1 is SGHRS and CDR2 is YFSETQ. Written as DNA, the CDR3 is TGCGCCAGCAGCGTGGTCGGGACAGGAAGCACAGATACGCAGTATTTT. As protein: CASSVVGTGSTDTQYF.

The chain is built from TRBV20-1 and TRBJ2-7, with D possibly being TRBD2 (5 bases). The ends were cut back, 5 bases at V and 5 bases at J, with 19 bases in the middle. CDR1 and CDR2 (germline): DFQATT, SNEGSKA (reference sequence). This CDR3 has 14 residues. CDR3 sequence reads: CSAPRPAGINEQYV. CDR3 DNA: TGCAGTGCTCCACGCCCCGCGGGTATCAACGAGCAGTACGTC.

This clonotype was found a few times. The V and J genes are TRBV7-8 and TRBJ2-1; no clear D gene. Germline CDR1 reads SGHVS; CDR2 reads FQNEAQ. CDR3 length: 16 residues. Between the trimmed V and J ends, which lost 1 base and 10 bases, there was a span of 20 bases. The CDR3 DNA reads TGTGCCAGCAGCTTAGATCTGGGAAGGCTGGGCTCAGAGCAGTTCTTC. This codes for CASSLDLGRLGSEQFF.

This clonotype has only a few counts. This chain links TRBV20-1 with TRBJ1-1; 10 bases are shared with TRBD1. This CDR3 comprises 15 residues. Germline values: CDR1 DFQATT, CDR2 SNEGSKA (reference sequence). Germline trimming cut 3 bases from V and 4 bases from J; bases unmatched to any gene: 8. CDR3 sequence (DNA): TGCAGTGCTAGGGAGACAGGGGGCGTCTTCACTGAAGCTTTCTTT. Protein: CSARETGGVFTEAFF.

This clonotype was counted only a few times. The V call is TRBV7-9, the J call TRBJ2-3; 8 bases match TRBD2. The CDR3 contains 14 residues. The germline gives CDR1 SEHNR, CDR2 FQNEAQ (reference sequence). Germline trimming cut 7 bases from V and 3 bases from J; bases unmatched to any gene: 6. CDR3 protein: CASNPGLGTDTQYF. For the CDR3, the DNA is TGTGCCAGCAATCCGGGACTAGGAACAGATACGCAGTATTTT.

The V call is TRBV29-1, the J call TRBJ2-6; 7 bases align to TRBD1. The V and J ends lost 6 bases and 3 bases, in that order; junction bases with no gene match: 8. Germline V lookup: CDR1 SQVTM, CDR2 ANQGSEA. There are 15 residues in the CDR3. The CDR3 DNA is TGCAGCGTGAGAGAGACAGGGAGTGGGGCCAACGTCCTGACTTTC. This gives the protein CSVRETGSGANVLTF.

The chain employs TRBV6-6 and TRBJ1-1; TRBD1 aligns across 8 bases. V shed 4 bases, J shed 6 bases, and the junction held 7 bases outside the gene matches. Germline V CDR1 and CDR2: MNHNY, SVGAGI (reference sequence). The CDR3 consists of 14 residues. CDR3 residues: CASSSGRTGPEAFF. In DNA, the CDR3 is TGTGCCAGCAGTTCGGGCCGGACAGGGCCTGAAGCTTTCTTT.

There are many counts of this clonotype. This chain uses TRBV7-8 with TRBJ1-1; D perhaps matches TRBD1 (6 bases). V was pared by 5 bases and J by 8 bases, with 15 bases between. The CDR3 sequence is 13 residues long. Germline values: CDR1 SGHVS, CDR2 FQNEAQ. This CDR3 is CASSLHREQEAFF. CDR3 nucleotide sequence: TGTGCCAGCAGCCTACACAGGGAGCAGGAAGCTTTCTTT.

The chain couples TRBV11-2 to TRBJ1-3, with no clear D. Germline assignment: CDR1 SGHAT and CDR2 FQNNGV. The CDR3 contains 13 residues. V lost 3 bases and J lost 5, with 8 bases in between. The CDR3 DNA sequence: TGTGCCAGCAGCTTCACCGACAGAAACACCATATATTTT. This codes for CASSFTDRNTIYF.

The J gene is TRBJ2-7, the V gene TRBV5-1; no clear D. The V end was cut by 0 bases, the J end by 5 bases, with 9 bases between. Germline CDR1 is SGHRS and CDR2 is YFSETQ. The CDR3 consists of 13 residues. CDR3: CASSLESYHEQYF. Here the CDR3 DNA reads TGCGCCAGCAGCTTGGAAAGTTACCACGAGCAGTACTTC.

The V gene is TRBV5-1, the J gene TRBJ2-5, with a weak D call TRBD2 (5 bases). Germline V gene lookup returns CDR1 SGHRS and CDR2 YFSETQ. Trimming took off 2 bases at V and 2 bases at J, with 10 bases between the two ends. The CDR3 covers 14 residues. CDR3 DNA sequence: TGCGCCAGCAGCTTTACGGGAAAACAAGAGACCCAGTACTTC. Protein product: CASSFTGKQETQYF.

This clonotype appeared a few times. This chain uses TRBV20-1 with TRBJ2-3, with 8 bases identical to TRBD2. Germline V lookup: CDR1 DFQATT, CDR2 SNEGSKA (reference sequence). The CDR3 loop spans 12 amino acids. V shed 8 bases and J 5 bases; nucleotides not matched to a gene: 6. CDR3 in DNA: TGCAGTCTTTTAGCGGGGCAAGATACGCAGTATTTT. As protein: CSLLAGQDTQYF.

This clonotype turned up a few times. The chain employs TRBV12-3 or TRBV12-4 and TRBJ1-1; D might be TRBD1 (6 bases). There are 11 residues in the CDR3. V was clipped by 8 bases and J by 11 bases, with 15 bases between them. The CDR3 is CASWGGSNAFF. CDR3 DNA sequence: TGTGCCAGCTGGGGGGGCTCCAATGCTTTCTTT.

This clonotype was picked up a small number of times. V is TRBV4-3 and J is TRBJ2-4; possible D gene TRBD2, 5 bases. The CDR3 runs 17 residues. The V gene's germline CDR1 is LGHNA and CDR2 YSLEER. V lost 0 bases to trimming and J lost 0 bases, with 12 bases between them. This CDR3 reads CASSQDAGGLAKNIQYF. The DNA of the CDR3 is TGCGCCAGCAGCCAAGATGCGGGCGGGTTAGCCAAAAACATTCAGTACTTC.

This clonotype was observed a few times. This chain uses TRBV28 with TRBJ2-5; tentative D call: TRBD2 (6 bases). Germline CDR1 MDHEN, CDR2 SYDVKM. V lost 2 bases and J lost 0, with 10 bases in between. The CDR3 totals 15 residues. The CDR3 region is CASSLRGRYQETQYF. CDR3 nucleotide sequence: TGTGCCAGCAGTTTACGGGGGAGATACCAAGAGACCCAGTACTTC. The full variable domain, its missing parts supplied by reference TRBV28 and TRBJ2-5, is DVKVTQSSRYLVKRTGEKVFLECVQDMDHENMFWYRQDPGLGLRLIYFSYDVKMKEKGDIPEGYSVSREKKERFSLILESASTNQTSMYLCASSLRGRYQETQYFGPGTRLLVL.

This clonotype was counted a few times. The V call is TRBV27, the J call TRBJ2-3; D is possibly TRBD1 or TRBD2 (5 bases each). Germline-derived CDR1 and CDR2 are MNHEY and SMNVEV (reference sequence). With 4 bases removed from V and 2 bases from J, the gap between germline ends came to 13 bases. The CDR3 consists of 15 residues. The CDR3 loop reads CASSSYGANTDTQYF. The CDR3 DNA reads TGTGCCAGCAGTTCCTACGGGGCAAACACAGATACGCAGTATTTT.